This T cell receptor beta chain was captured by sequencing in a study of blood T cell repertoires in COVID-19. Only in-frame clones appear in the TCRdb table, and some are missing; sequencing was by immunoSEQ multiplex PCR. The sample includes over 200,000 clones, more than 80% of them seen just once. Trimming shortened V by 1 base and J by 3 bases, and 9 bases separated the two germline ends. The CDR3 spans 14 residues. The germline V gene encodes CDR1 LNHDA and CDR2 SQIVND (reference sequence). The sample taken for sequencing was PBMCs or T cells enriched from blood (not recorded which). The chain carries TRBV19 and TRBJ1-1, with D possibly being TRBD1 (5 bases). The TCR sequence derives from a man between 60 and 70 years old who had recovered from COVID-19. The CDR3 DNA is TGTGCCAGTAGTATAGCTGGAGGGGACACTGAAGCTTTCTTT. Translating it yields CASSIAGGDTEAFF.